This record covers a single TCR beta chain. The V gene's germline CDR1 is LGHNA and CDR2 YSLEER. The CDR3 spans 13 residues. Trimming stripped 8 bases from V and 4 bases from J, with 12 bases between. The assay was immunoSEQ multiplex PCR, and TCRdb's table has in-frame clones only and misses some. The repertoire holds approximately 57,000 clones, with around four fifths as singletons. The data are from a study of radiotherapy plus CTLA-4 blockade in lung cancer. The specimen comprised peripheral blood, sampled from a patient treated with radiotherapy plus ipilimumab. This sequence was found in a human donor with non-small cell lung cancer whose response to radiotherapy plus ipilimumab could not be evaluated. This chain joins TRBV4-3 and TRBJ1-5; a possible D gene is TRBD1 (5 bases). DNA for the CDR3: TGCGCCAGCGGAAACCAGGGAAATCAGCCCCAGCATTTT. Protein product: CASGNQGNQPQHF.